The rows below give T cell receptor beta chains drawn from one sample of a study of identical twins. TCRdb called the 5' RACE reads again in MiXCR, with one record for every CDR3 protein. The sample lists 1.5 million to 2 million distinct CDR3 sequences, around 33% occurring once. Sequencing was performed on cord blood. The receptors were gathered from a newborn girl in good health. Each CDR3 is given with its conserved first and last residue. A D gene is named only where the DNA matches it firmly. Some rows have no size entry. The others give once, few or many, or a class for an expanded clone.

J: TRBJ2-3; size: -; V: TRBV20-1; D: TRBD1; DNA: TGCAGTGCTATACGGGGACAGGTTATCGCAGATACGCAGTATTTT; CDR3: CSAIRGQVIADTQYF
J: TRBJ1-1; size: few; V: TRBV4-1; D: -; DNA: TGCGCCAGCAGCCCGGCCCCAACCGGGACGGGGGAAGCTTTCTTT; CDR3: CASSPAPTGTGEAFF
J: TRBJ2-1; size: few; V: TRBV19; D: -; DNA: TGTGCCAGTAGTATGGGGCAGGGGATTTACAATGAGCAGTTCTTC; CDR3: CASSMGQGIYNEQFF
J: TRBJ1-5; size: -; V: TRBV20-1; D: -; DNA: TGCAGTGCTAAAGACAAGACGAGCAATCAGCCCCAGCATTTT; CDR3: CSAKDKTSNQPQHF
J: TRBJ2-3; size: -; V: TRBV3-1; D: TRBD1; DNA: TGTGCCAGCAGCCGGACAGGGGGCACATTGGATACGCAGTATTTT; CDR3: CASSRTGGTLDTQYF
J: TRBJ1-6; size: few; V: TRBV5-1; D: -; DNA: TGCGCCAGCAGCTGGGAGGGTTCGTATAATTCACCCCTCCACTTT; CDR3: CASSWEGSYNSPLHF
J: TRBJ2-5; size: once; V: TRBV14; D: -; DNA: TGTGCCAGCAGCCACCGACCGGGACTCCAAGAGACCCAGTACTTC; CDR3: CASSHRPGLQETQYF
J: TRBJ1-6; size: -; V: TRBV10-3; D: -; DNA: TGTGCCATCAGGGTCGACAGGAATTCACCCCTCCACTTT; CDR3: CAIRVDRNSPLHF
J: TRBJ2-7; size: -; V: TRBV10-3; D: TRBD1; DNA: TGTGCCATGACCGAGGGACAGGGGAACTACGAGCAGTACTTC; CDR3: CAMTEGQGNYEQYF
J: TRBJ2-7; size: -; V: TRBV7-9; D: -; DNA: TGTGCCGGAGCGGGCAGTTTGGTTCGGGACTCCTACGAGCAGTACTTC; CDR3: CAGAGSLVRDSYEQYF
J: TRBJ2-2; size: -; V: TRBV27; D: -; DNA: TGTGCCAGCAGTTTATTGGTGGGCAACACCGGGGAGCTGTTTTTT; CDR3: CASSLLVGNTGELFF
J: TRBJ1-4; size: -; V: TRBV4-1; D: -; DNA: TGCGCCAGCAGCCAAGTTCTGGTTACAACTAATGAAAAACTGTTTTTT; CDR3: CASSQVLVTTNEKLFF
J: TRBJ2-7; size: many; V: TRBV5-1; D: -; DNA: TGCGCCAGCAGCCTTCAGGACAGTAGTTCCTACGAGCAGTACTTC; CDR3: CASSLQDSSSYEQYF
J: TRBJ2-1; size: many; V: TRBV10-3; D: -; DNA: TGTGCCATCAGTGTTAGCGGAGATGAGCAGTTCTTC; CDR3: CAISVSGDEQFF
J: TRBJ2-7; size: -; V: TRBV2; D: TRBD2; DNA: TGTGCCAGCACCCTAGCGGGTGGAGGCGAGCAGTACTTC; CDR3: CASTLAGGGEQYF
J: TRBJ1-1; size: -; V: TRBV7-2; D: -; DNA: TGTGCCAGCAGCTTAGCGTTTCGGGGCCCCACTGAAGCTTTCTTT; CDR3: CASSLAFRGPTEAFF
J: TRBJ2-5; size: few; V: TRBV14; D: TRBD2; DNA: TGTGCCAGCAGCCAAGTTAGCCGGGGGTTACTAGCGGAGCAAGAGACCCAGTACTTC; CDR3: CASSQVSRGLLAEQETQYF
J: TRBJ1-2; size: -; V: TRBV27; D: -; DNA: TGTGCCAGCAGATTGAGTGGGTGGAACTATGGCTACACCTTC; CDR3: CASRLSGWNYGYTF
J: TRBJ2-7; size: -; V: TRBV30; D: -; DNA: TGTGCCTGGACGTTCGGTAGCGCCTACGAGCAGTACTTC; CDR3: CAWTFGSAYEQYF
J: TRBJ1-1; size: few; V: TRBV20-1; D: -; DNA: TGCAGTGCTGCGGGACATCTGAACACTGAAGCTTTCTTT; CDR3: CSAAGHLNTEAFF
J: TRBJ2-1; size: many; V: TRBV5-1; D: -; DNA: TGCGCCAGCAGCTTCGCGACAGGCCTACTCAATGAGCAGTTCTTC; CDR3: CASSFATGLLNEQFF
J: TRBJ1-2; size: few; V: TRBV27; D: -; DNA: TGTGCCAGCAGTTTATACGACGGCTATGGCTACACCTTC; CDR3: CASSLYDGYGYTF
J: TRBJ1-2; size: -; V: TRBV5-1; D: -; DNA: TGCGCCAGCACTTTGGACACTTGGAGTTCGGGCTACACCTTC; CDR3: CASTLDTWSSGYTF
J: TRBJ2-1; size: -; V: TRBV9; D: -; DNA: TGTGCCAGCAGCGTAGGAGGGACAATTAAAATCAATGAGCAGTTCTTC; CDR3: CASSVGGTIKINEQFF
J: TRBJ2-2; size: -; V: TRBV5-5; D: TRBD2; DNA: TGTGCCAGCAGGTCTACTAGCGGGGGGGCCTATACCGGGGAGCTGTTTTTT; CDR3: CASRSTSGGAYTGELFF
J: TRBJ1-2; size: few; V: TRBV12-3/TRBV12-4; D: TRBD1; DNA: TGTGCCAGCAGTTCAAACAGGGGGCAGACCTATGGCTACACCTTC; CDR3: CASSSNRGQTYGYTF
J: TRBJ1-1; size: few; V: TRBV6-5; D: -; DNA: TGTGCCAGCAGTTACTCCGGGGAGCAGAACACTGAAGCTTTCTTT; CDR3: CASSYSGEQNTEAFF
J: TRBJ1-6; size: -; V: TRBV7-9; D: -; DNA: TGTGCCAGCAGCTCCGGCCCTCGTTATAATTCACCCCTCCACTTT; CDR3: CASSSGPRYNSPLHF
J: TRBJ2-1; size: once; V: TRBV20-1; D: TRBD2; DNA: TGCAGTGCTAGAGATCCCTGGACTAGCAATGAGCAGTTCTTC; CDR3: CSARDPWTSNEQFF
J: TRBJ2-4; size: -; V: TRBV28; D: TRBD1; DNA: TGTGCCAGCAGTTTATGGACAGGGGCACCTCTAGCCAAAAACATTCAGTACTTC; CDR3: CASSLWTGAPLAKNIQYF
J: TRBJ1-5; size: once; V: TRBV28; D: -; DNA: TGTGCCAGCATCGGGCAGATGAATCAGCCCCAGCATTTT; CDR3: CASIGQMNQPQHF
J: TRBJ2-1; size: many; V: TRBV12-3/TRBV12-4; D: -; DNA: TGTGCCAGCAGTTTAGGGAGATCCACCTACAATGAGCAGTTCTTC; CDR3: CASSLGRSTYNEQFF
J: TRBJ2-7; size: -; V: TRBV20-1; D: TRBD2; DNA: TGCAGTGCTAGGTCGACTAGCGGGAGAAGGGAGCAGTACTTC; CDR3: CSARSTSGRREQYF
J: TRBJ2-7; size: many; V: TRBV29-1; D: -; DNA: TGCAGCGTTGGGACTTACTACGAGCAGTACTTC; CDR3: CSVGTYYEQYF
J: TRBJ2-3; size: -; V: TRBV12-3/TRBV12-4; D: -; DNA: TGTGCCAGCAGCACCGGGACAAGGGGATCAATAGGAGATACGCAGTATTTT; CDR3: CASSTGTRGSIGDTQYF
J: TRBJ1-2; size: -; V: TRBV20-1; D: -; DNA: TGCAGTGCTTGGGACGGACGCTATGGCTACACCTTC; CDR3: CSAWDGRYGYTF
J: TRBJ1-2; size: few; V: TRBV5-6; D: -; DNA: TGTGCCAGCAGCTTATTAGGGGGACCCTACTATGGCTACACCTTC; CDR3: CASSLLGGPYYGYTF
J: TRBJ2-3; size: -; V: TRBV7-9; D: TRBD2; DNA: TGTGCCAGCAACTCGGGTCTAGCGGGGGGACGGGATACGCAGTATTTT; CDR3: CASNSGLAGGRDTQYF
J: TRBJ2-1; size: few; V: TRBV25-1; D: TRBD2; DNA: TGTGCCAGCAGTGAATATCGGGAGGGGTGGCGTGATGAGCAGTTCTTC; CDR3: CASSEYREGWRDEQFF
J: TRBJ2-2; size: -; V: TRBV25-1; D: TRBD2; DNA: TGTGCCACTGGGACTAGCGGGACTGCGAACACCGGGGAGCTGTTTTTT; CDR3: CATGTSGTANTGELFF
J: TRBJ2-1; size: few; V: TRBV3-1; D: TRBD2; DNA: TGTGCCAGCAGCCCCCTTACTAGCGGGGGGGCCATCAATGAGCAGTTCTTC; CDR3: CASSPLTSGGAINEQFF
J: TRBJ1-6; size: -; V: TRBV5-1; D: -; DNA: TGCGCCAGCGGGGAAACAGGAGATAATTCACCCCTCCACTTT; CDR3: CASGETGDNSPLHF
J: TRBJ2-7; size: many; V: TRBV4-2; D: -; DNA: TGTGCCAGCAGCCAAGTAGGGGCAGGGGTACACTACGAGCAGTACTTC; CDR3: CASSQVGAGVHYEQYF
J: TRBJ2-5; size: -; V: TRBV20-1; D: TRBD2; DNA: TGCAGTGCTAGAGATACCCTAGGGCTAGCGGGGGGGCGGGGGGACAATGAGCAGTACTTC; CDR3: CSARDTLGLAGGRGDNEQYF
J: TRBJ1-2; size: -; V: TRBV18; D: -; DNA: TGTGCCAGCTCACCACTCTCAGTGCAGGGTAGCTATGGCTACACCTTC; CDR3: CASSPLSVQGSYGYTF
J: TRBJ2-4; size: -; V: TRBV3-1; D: -; DNA: TGTGCCAGCAGCCAGGGGACAATTGGTGAGCAGTACTTC; CDR3: CASSQGTIGEQYF
J: TRBJ2-7; size: -; V: TRBV20-1; D: TRBD2; DNA: TGCAGTGCACGACTAGCGGGAGAGGGGAACATTCGGTACTTC; CDR3: CSARLAGEGNIRYF
J: TRBJ1-2; size: few; V: TRBV27; D: -; DNA: TGTGCCAGCAGTTTAGCAGGGTCCCCAAACTATGGCTACACCTTC; CDR3: CASSLAGSPNYGYTF